The 18 T cell receptor beta chains below come from one sample, sequenced in a study of shared T cell receptors in the human thymus. TCRdb's table, derived via immunoSEQ multiplex PCR, lists solely in-frame clones and lacks some. The sample consists of roughly 710,000 clones, 80% to 90% of them appearing once. The sample was also reused in another study, on human thymus T cells.

Sequenced material: thymocytes. All receptors derive from a girl under two years old with a congenital heart defect.

The V call is TRBV11-2, the J call TRBJ2-3, with D perhaps matching TRBD1 (5 bases). The ends were cut back, 0 bases at V and 0 bases at J, with 13 bases in the middle. Per the germline V gene, CDR1 is SGHAT and CDR2 is FQNNGV. The CDR3 runs to 17 residues. This chain's CDR3 is CASSLDNQGKSTDTQYF. Here the CDR3 DNA reads TGTGCCAGCAGCTTAGATAATCAGGGAAAAAGCACAGATACGCAGTATTTT.

The gene calls are TRBV12-5 and TRBJ2-7; tentative D call: TRBD1 (6 bases). The V gene's germline CDR1 is LGHNT and CDR2 FRNRAP. The V end lost 3 bases, the J end lost 1 base, and 7 bases lay between the germline ends. The CDR3 consists of 13 residues. The CDR3 sequence: CASGLDRSYEQYF. CDR3 DNA sequence: TGTGCTAGTGGTTTAGACAGGTCCTACGAGCAGTACTTC.

V usage is TRBV11-2 and J usage is TRBJ2-7; D gene ambiguous. CDR3 length: 16 residues. Trimming cost V 3 bases and J 6 bases, with 21 bases left between them. CDR1 is SGHAT and CDR2 is FQNNGV in the germline V gene. The CDR3: CASSFIEFQVNSEQYF. CDR3 bases: TGTGCCAGCAGCTTTATAGAGTTCCAGGTAAATTCCGAGCAGTACTTC. The full variable domain, its missing parts supplied by reference TRBV11-2 and TRBJ2-7, is EAGVAQSPRYKIIEKRQSVAFWCNPISGHATLYWYQQILGQGPKLLIQFQNNGVVDDSQLPKDRFSAERLKGVDSTLKIQPAKLEDSAVYLCASSFIEFQVNSEQYFGPGTRLTVT.

The chain links TRBV4-3 to TRBJ1-2, with 7 positions matching TRBD1. Unmatched junction bases numbered 13, after V lost 1 base and J lost 8 bases. The germline gives CDR1 LGHNA, CDR2 YSLEER. This CDR3 comprises 16 residues. DNA for the CDR3: TGCGCCAGCAGCCAAGTCAGCGCAAATGGGACAGCGGGCTACACCTTC. Translating it yields CASSQVSANGTAGYTF.

This chain joins TRBV4-3 and TRBJ1-1; the D gene is possibly TRBD1 (5 bases). V lost 1 base and J lost 2, with 17 bases in between. This CDR3 region has 17 residues. Germline V gives CDR1 LGHNA, CDR2 YSLEER. CDR3 in DNA: TGCGCCAGCAGCCAAGTGCCCATGGGGGGGATCAACACTGAAGCTTTCTTT. As protein: CASSQVPMGGINTEAFF.

The chain joins TRBV4-1 to TRBJ2-1, with 7 bases identical to TRBD1. V gave up 0 bases and J gave up 2 bases; unmatched junction bases: 4. CDR3 length: 16 residues. CDR1 and CDR2 from the germline V gene are MGHRA and YSYEKL. CDR3 in amino acids: CASSQETGIPYNEQFF. The CDR3 DNA reads as TGCGCCAGCAGCCAAGAGACAGGGATCCCCTACAATGAGCAGTTCTTC.

The CDR3 is CASYSTGNNGYGYTF. The CDR3 nucleotides read TGTGCTAGCTACTCTACAGGGAACAACGGCTATGGCTACACCTTC. The chain couples TRBV12-5 to TRBJ1-2, with D maybe TRBD1 (6 bases). The germline V and J ends were trimmed by 9 bases and 4 bases, with 21 bases remaining between them. The CDR3 length is 15 residues. CDR1 and CDR2 (germline): LGHNT, FRNRAP.

The genes are TRBV11-2 and TRBJ2-2; no clear D. Germline V gene lookup returns CDR1 SGHAT and CDR2 FQNNGV. This CDR3 contains 17 residues. Trimming removed 5 bases at V and 6 bases at J, with 22 bases between. DNA of the CDR3: TGTGCCAGCAGCATCCACCAAGAACTATCCTGGGCCGGGGAGCTGTTTTTT. Translation gives CASSIHQELSWAGELFF.

This chain's CDR3 is CASSYSANQGYEQYF. In nucleotides, the CDR3 is TGTGCCAGCAGTTACTCGGCGAATCAGGGGTACGAGCAGTACTTC. This chain connects TRBV6-6 to TRBJ2-7, with D possibly TRBD1 on 6 matching bases. Germline assignment: CDR1 MNHNY and CDR2 SVGAGI (reference sequence). The CDR3 contains 15 residues. V was cut by 0 bases and J by 4 bases, with 13 bases left in between.

As for this clone: Distinct nucleotide sequences in the sample also encode this CDR3. The chain has TRBV5-6 and TRBJ1-6; unclear D gene. V was clipped by 2 bases and J by 0 bases, with 6 bases between them. Germline V gene lookup returns CDR1 SGHDT and CDR2 YYEEEE. This CDR3 is 15 amino acids long. The DNA of the CDR3 is TGTGCCAGCAGCTTAGGGAGCTCCTATAATTCACCCCTCCACTTT. This codes for CASSLGSSYNSPLHF.

The genes are TRBV9 and TRBJ2-5; TRBD2 is a possible D gene (7 bases). The CDR3 runs 16 residues. With 3 bases removed from V and 1 base from J, the gap between germline ends came to 16 bases. The germline V gene encodes CDR1 SGDLS and CDR2 YYNGEE. The DNA for the CDR3 is TGTGCCAGCAGCGATAAGGGGGGGGGCCCCCAAGAGACCCAGTACTTC. This translates into CASSDKGGGPQETQYF. Looking up the rest from reference TRBV9 and TRBJ2-5 gives the full variable domain: DSGVTQTPKHLITATGQRVTLRCSPRSGDLSVYWYQQSLDQGLQFLIQYYNGEERAKGNILERFSAQQFPDLHSELNLSSLELGDSALYFCASSDKGGGPQETQYFGPGTRLLVL.

The chain is built from TRBV9 and TRBJ1-2; D gene ambiguous. CDR1 is SGDLS and CDR2 is YYNGEE in the germline V gene. Deletions cut 3 bases from V and 8 bases from J, with 11 bases between. CDR3 size: 12 residues. The CDR3 reads CASSGPLEGYTF. In nucleotides, the CDR3 is TGTGCCAGCAGCGGCCCGCTGGAGGGCTACACCTTC.

The chain joins TRBV27 to TRBJ1-2; 8 bases are a match to TRBD1. Germline V lookup: CDR1 MNHEY, CDR2 SMNVEV (reference sequence). V lost 2 bases and J lost 4; bases outside the gene matches: 15. CDR3 length: 18 amino acids. The CDR3 DNA reads as TGTGCCAGCAGTTTAGAGGGACAGGTTGTCAAGCAGGGCTATGGCTACACCTTC. This gives the protein CASSLEGQVVKQGYGYTF.

Worth noting for this clone: An end of the junction does not agree with germline; a read error may underlie this. CDR3 DNA sequence: TGTGCCAGCAGTGCGTCACCGGGAAGCACCATATATTTT. The encoded protein is CASSASPGSTIYF. This chain connects TRBV6-1 to TRBJ1-3; D gene ambiguous. The germline V gene has CDR1 MNHNS and CDR2 SASEGT. This CDR3 contains 13 residues.

The chain joins TRBV6-5 to TRBJ1-2; possibly TRBD1 for D (5 bases). The CDR3 is 12 amino acids. Germline-derived CDR1 and CDR2 are MNHEY and SVGAGI. The V end lost 5 bases, the J end lost 8 bases, and 12 bases lay between the germline ends. CDR3 loop: CASSHGGDGYTF. CDR3 DNA sequence: TGTGCCAGCAGTCATGGGGGGGACGGCTACACCTTC.

J is TRBJ1-1 and V is TRBV5-1; D gene uncertain. This CDR3 has 15 residues. The V end was cut by 4 bases, the J end by 1 base, with 14 bases between. The V gene's germline CDR1 is SGHRS and CDR2 YFSETQ. DNA for the CDR3: TGCGCCAGCAGCCCCTTGGAGGGATCGAACACTGAAGCTTTCTTT. Translated: CASSPLEGSNTEAFF.

The V gene is TRBV14, the J gene TRBJ1-1, with D unresolved. Per the germline V gene, CDR1 is SGHDN and CDR2 is FVKESK. The CDR3 runs to 11 residues. The germline V and J ends were trimmed by 8 bases and 1 base, with 5 bases remaining between them. The CDR3: CASPENTEAFF. The CDR3 region has the DNA TGTGCCAGCCCAGAGAACACTGAAGCTTTCTTT. Full variable domain (remainder filled in from reference TRBV14 and TRBJ1-1): EAGVTQFPSHSVIEKGQTVTLRCDPISGHDNLYWYRRVMGKEIKFLLHFVKESKQDESGMPNNRFLAERTGGTYSTLKVQPAELEDSGVYFCASPENTEAFFGQGTRLTVV.

The chain couples TRBV5-1 to TRBJ2-3, with TRBD2 identical over 7 bases. The CDR3 covers 16 residues. Germline CDR1 and CDR2: SGHRS and YFSETQ. The V segment lost 4 bases and the J segment 6 bases; nucleotides outside the gene matches: 14. The CDR3 sequence is CASSLNPRGSGDTQYF. In DNA, the CDR3 is TGCGCCAGCAGCCTCAACCCGCGGGGGAGCGGCGATACGCAGTATTTT.